This T cell receptor beta chain was profiled in a study of identical twins. TCRdb recomputed calls from the 5' RACE reads with MiXCR, one row per CDR3 protein. The sample has some 320,000 distinct CDR3 sequences, 9% to 15% seen once; the top ten hold roughly 7.8%. There were only healthy Caucasians among the donors. The CDR3 runs to 13 residues. Germline V lookup: CDR1 SNHLY, CDR2 FYNNEI. Deletions cut 6 bases from V and 4 bases from J, with 10 bases between. This clonotype has just a few counts. Antigen specificity is unknown. Study outcomes and limitations: Invariant cells of the MAIT and iNKT types might have partly distorted the zero-insertion analyses. Insertions were fewer in abundant cord blood beta clonotypes, whereas memory repertoires showed none of this pattern.

This sample was also put to use in a study of yellow fever vaccine responses in identical twins.

This sequence was found in a woman between 18 and 29 years old in good health. The chain is built from TRBV2 and TRBJ2-1; weak D call: TRBD1 (5 bases). The sequenced material came from CD8+ T cells sorted from blood. The CDR3 loop reads CASRFTGYNEQFF. CDR3 in DNA: TGTGCCAGCAGGTTTACAGGTTACAATGAGCAGTTCTTC.